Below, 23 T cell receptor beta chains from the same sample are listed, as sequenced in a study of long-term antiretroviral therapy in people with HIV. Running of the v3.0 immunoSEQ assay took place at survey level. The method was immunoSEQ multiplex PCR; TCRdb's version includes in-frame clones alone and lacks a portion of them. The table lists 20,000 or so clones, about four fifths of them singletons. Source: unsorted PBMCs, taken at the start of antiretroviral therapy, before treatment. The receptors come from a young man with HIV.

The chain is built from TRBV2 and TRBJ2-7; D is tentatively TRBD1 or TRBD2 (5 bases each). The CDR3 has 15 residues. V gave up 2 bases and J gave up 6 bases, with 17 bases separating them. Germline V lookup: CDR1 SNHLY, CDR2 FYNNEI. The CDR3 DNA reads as TGTGCCAGCAGTGAAACGGAGGCCCTAGGGGTCGAGCAGTACTTC. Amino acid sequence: CASSETEALGVEQYF.

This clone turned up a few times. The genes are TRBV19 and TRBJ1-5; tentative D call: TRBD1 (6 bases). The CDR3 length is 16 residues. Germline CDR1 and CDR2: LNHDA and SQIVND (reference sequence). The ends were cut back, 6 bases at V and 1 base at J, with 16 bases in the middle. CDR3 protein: CASRLTGSESNQPQHF. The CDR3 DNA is TGTGCCAGTAGACTAACAGGGAGTGAAAGCAATCAGCCCCAGCATTTT.

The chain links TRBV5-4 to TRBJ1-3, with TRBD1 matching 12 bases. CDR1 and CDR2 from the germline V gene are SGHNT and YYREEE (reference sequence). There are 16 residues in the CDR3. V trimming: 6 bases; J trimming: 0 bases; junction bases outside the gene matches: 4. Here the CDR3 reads CASTGTGGSSGNTIYF. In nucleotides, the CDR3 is TGTGCCAGCACAGGGACAGGGGGCAGCTCTGGAAACACCATATATTTT.

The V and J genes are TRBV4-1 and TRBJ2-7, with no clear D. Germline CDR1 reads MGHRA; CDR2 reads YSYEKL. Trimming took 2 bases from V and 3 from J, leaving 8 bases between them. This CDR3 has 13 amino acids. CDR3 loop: CASSQWAGYEQYF. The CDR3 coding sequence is TGCGCCAGCAGCCAATGGGCAGGCTACGAGCAGTACTTC.

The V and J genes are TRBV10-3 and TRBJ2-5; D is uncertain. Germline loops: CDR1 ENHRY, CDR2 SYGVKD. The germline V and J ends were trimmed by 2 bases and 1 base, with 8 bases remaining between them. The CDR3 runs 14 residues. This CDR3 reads CAISEGGVQETQYF. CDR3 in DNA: TGTGCCATCAGTGAGGGTGGGGTCCAAGAGACCCAGTACTTC.

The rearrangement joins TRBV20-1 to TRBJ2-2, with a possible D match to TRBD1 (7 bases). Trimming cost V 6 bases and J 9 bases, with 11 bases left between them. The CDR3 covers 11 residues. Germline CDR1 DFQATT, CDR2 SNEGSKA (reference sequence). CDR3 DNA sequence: TGCAGTGCCCAGGGGGGACGGGAGCTGTTTTTT. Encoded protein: CSAQGGRELFF.

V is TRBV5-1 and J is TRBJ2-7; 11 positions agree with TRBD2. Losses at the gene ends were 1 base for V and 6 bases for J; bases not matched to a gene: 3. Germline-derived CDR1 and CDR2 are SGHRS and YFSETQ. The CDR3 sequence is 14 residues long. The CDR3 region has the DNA TGCGCCAGCAGCTTGACTAGCGGGAGTCCCGAGCAGTACTTC. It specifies CASSLTSGSPEQYF.

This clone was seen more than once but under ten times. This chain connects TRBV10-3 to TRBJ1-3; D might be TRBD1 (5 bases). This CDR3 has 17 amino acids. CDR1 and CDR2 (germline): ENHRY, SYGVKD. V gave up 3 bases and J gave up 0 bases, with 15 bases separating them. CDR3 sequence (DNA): TGTGCCATCAGTGATTTTCGAAGACAGTCCTCTGGAAACACCATATATTTT. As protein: CAISDFRRQSSGNTIYF.

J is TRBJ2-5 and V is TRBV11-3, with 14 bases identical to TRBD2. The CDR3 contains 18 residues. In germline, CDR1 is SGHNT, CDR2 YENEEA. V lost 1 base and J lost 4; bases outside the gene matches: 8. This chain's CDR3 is CASSLGLAGGARTETQYF. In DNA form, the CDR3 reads TGTGCCAGCAGCTTAGGACTAGCGGGAGGGGCCCGTACAGAGACCCAGTACTTC.

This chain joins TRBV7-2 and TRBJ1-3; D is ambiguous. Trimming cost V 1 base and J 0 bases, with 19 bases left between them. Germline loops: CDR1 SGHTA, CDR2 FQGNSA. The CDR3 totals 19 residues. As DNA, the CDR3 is TGTGCCAGCAGCTTAGACGAAGAAGGCGGCAGCCTCTCTGGAAACACCATATATTTT. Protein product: CASSLDEEGGSLSGNTIYF. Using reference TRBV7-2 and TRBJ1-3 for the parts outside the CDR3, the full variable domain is GAGVSQSPSNKVTEKGKDVELRCDPISGHTALYWYRQSLGQGLEFLIYFQGNSAPDKSGLPSDRFSAERTGGSVSTLTIQRTQQEDSAVYLCASSLDEEGGSLSGNTIYFGEGSWLTVV.

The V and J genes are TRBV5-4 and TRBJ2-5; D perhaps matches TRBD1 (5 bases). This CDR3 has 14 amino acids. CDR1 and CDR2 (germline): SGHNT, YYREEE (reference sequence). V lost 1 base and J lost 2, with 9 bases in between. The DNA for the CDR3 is TGTGCCAGCAGCTTGTCAGGGCAACAAGAGACCCAGTACTTC. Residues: CASSLSGQQETQYF.

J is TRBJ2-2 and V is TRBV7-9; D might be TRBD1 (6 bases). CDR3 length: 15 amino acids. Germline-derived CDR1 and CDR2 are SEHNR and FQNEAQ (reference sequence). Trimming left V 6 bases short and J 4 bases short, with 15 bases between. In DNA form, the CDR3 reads TGTGCCAGCAGGACAGCAGGGGTGACCACCGGGGAGCTGTTTTTT. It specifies CASRTAGVTTGELFF.

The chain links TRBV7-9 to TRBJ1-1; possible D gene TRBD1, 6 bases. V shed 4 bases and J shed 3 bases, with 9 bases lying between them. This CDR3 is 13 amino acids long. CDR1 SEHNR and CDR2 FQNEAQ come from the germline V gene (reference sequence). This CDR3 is CASSSPGDTEAFF. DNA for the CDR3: TGTGCCAGCAGCTCCCCAGGGGACACTGAAGCTTTCTTT.

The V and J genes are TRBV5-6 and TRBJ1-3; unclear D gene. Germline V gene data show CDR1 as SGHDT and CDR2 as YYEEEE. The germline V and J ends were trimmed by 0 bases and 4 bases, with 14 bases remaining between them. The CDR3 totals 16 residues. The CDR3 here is CASSLASYSPGNTIYF. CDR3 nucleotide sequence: TGTGCCAGCAGCTTGGCCAGCTACAGTCCGGGAAACACCATATATTTT.

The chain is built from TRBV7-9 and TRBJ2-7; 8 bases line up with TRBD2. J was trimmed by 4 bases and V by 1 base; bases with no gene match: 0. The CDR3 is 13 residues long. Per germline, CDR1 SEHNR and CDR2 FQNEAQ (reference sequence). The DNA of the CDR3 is TGTGCCAGCAGCTTAGTAGCGGGATACGAGCAGTACTTC. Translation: CASSLVAGYEQYF. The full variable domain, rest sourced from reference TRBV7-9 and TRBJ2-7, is DTGVSQNPRHKITKRGQNVTFRCDPISEHNRLYWYRQTLGQGPEFLTYFQNEAQLEKSRLLSDRFSAERPKGSFSTLEIQRTEQGDSAMYLCASSLVAGYEQYFGPGTRLTVT.

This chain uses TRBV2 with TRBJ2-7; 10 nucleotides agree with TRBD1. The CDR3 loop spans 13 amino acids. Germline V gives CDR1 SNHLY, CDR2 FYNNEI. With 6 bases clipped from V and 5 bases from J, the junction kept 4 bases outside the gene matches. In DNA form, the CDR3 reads TGTGCCAGCAGAGGGACAGGGGCGAACGAGCAGTACTTC. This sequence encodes CASRGTGANEQYF.

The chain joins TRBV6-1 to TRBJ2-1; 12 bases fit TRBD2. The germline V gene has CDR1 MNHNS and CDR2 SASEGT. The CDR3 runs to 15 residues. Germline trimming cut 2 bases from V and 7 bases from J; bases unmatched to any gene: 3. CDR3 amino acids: CASSELAGGINEQFF. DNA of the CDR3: TGTGCCAGCAGTGAACTAGCGGGAGGGATAAATGAGCAGTTCTTC.

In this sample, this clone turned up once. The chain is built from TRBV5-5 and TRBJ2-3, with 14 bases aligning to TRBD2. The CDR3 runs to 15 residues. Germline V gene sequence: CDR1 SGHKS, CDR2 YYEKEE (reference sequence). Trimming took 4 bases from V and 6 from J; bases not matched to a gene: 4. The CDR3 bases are TGTGCCAGCAGCAGACTAGCGGGAGGGGTGGATACGCAGTATTTT. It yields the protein CASSRLAGGVDTQYF.

The CDR3 reads CARRRRGVGQPQHF. The CDR3 nucleotides are TGCGCCCGACGCAGAAGGGGAGTGGGTCAGCCCCAGCATTTT. The chain has TRBV23-1 and TRBJ1-5, with D possibly being TRBD1 (5 bases). TRBV23-1 is an open reading frame, and its role is uncertain. The CDR3 loop spans 14 amino acids. V lost 11 bases and J 6 bases, leaving 20 bases between the germline ends.

The CDR3 DNA is TGTGCCAGCAGCCCGCGACAGGGGACGGATGAAAAACTGTTTTTT. This encodes CASSPRQGTDEKLFF. J is TRBJ1-4 and V is TRBV5-8, with 8 bases identical to TRBD1. The CDR3 loop spans 15 amino acids. Germline CDR1 SGHTS, CDR2 YDEGEE. Trimming at V came to 4 bases and at J to 6 bases, leaving 8 bases not matched to a gene.

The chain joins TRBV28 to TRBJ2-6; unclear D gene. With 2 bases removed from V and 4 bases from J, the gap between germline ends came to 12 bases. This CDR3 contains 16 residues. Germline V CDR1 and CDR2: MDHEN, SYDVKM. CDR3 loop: CASSLLRSWGANVLTF. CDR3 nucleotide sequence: TGTGCCAGCAGTTTACTGAGGTCCTGGGGGGCCAACGTCCTGACTTTC.

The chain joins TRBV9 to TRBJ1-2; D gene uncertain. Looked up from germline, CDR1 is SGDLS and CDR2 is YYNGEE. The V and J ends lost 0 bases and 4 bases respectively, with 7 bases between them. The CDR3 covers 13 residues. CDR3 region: CASSVDGSYGYTF. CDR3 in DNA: TGTGCCAGCAGCGTAGACGGTAGCTATGGCTACACCTTC.

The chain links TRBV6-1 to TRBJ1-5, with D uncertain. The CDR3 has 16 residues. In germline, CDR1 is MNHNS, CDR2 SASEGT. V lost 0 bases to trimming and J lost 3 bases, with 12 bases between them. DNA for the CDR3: TGTGCCAGCAGTGAAGCGCGTTACAGAGACAATCAGCCCCAGCATTTT. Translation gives CASSEARYRDNQPQHF.